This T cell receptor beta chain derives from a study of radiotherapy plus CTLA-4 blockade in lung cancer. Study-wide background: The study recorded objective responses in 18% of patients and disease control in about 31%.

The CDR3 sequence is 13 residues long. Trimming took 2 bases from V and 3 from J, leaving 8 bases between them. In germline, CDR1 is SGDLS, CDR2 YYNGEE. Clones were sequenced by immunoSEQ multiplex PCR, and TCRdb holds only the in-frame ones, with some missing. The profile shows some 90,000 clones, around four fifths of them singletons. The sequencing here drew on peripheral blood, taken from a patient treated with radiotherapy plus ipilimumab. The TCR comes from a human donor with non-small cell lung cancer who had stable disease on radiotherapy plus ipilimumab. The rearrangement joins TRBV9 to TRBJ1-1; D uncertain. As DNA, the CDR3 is TGTGCCAGCAGCGTTCGACGGGACACTGAAGCTTTCTTT. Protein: CASSVRRDTEAFF.